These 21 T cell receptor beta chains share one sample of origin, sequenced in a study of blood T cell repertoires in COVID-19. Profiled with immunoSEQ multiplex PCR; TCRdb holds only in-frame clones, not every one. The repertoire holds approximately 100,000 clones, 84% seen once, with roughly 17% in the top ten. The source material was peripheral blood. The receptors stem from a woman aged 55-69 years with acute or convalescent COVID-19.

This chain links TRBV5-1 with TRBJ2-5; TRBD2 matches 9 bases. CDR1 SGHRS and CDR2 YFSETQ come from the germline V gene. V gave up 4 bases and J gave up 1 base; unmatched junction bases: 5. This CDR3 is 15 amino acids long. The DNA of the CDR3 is TGCGCCAGCAGCAACGGACTAGCGAGCCAAGAGACCCAGTACTTC. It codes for CASSNGLASQETQYF.

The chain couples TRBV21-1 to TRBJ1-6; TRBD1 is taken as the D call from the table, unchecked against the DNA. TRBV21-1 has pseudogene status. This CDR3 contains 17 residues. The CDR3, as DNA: TGTGCCAGCAGCAAAGTGCCCCGGGACATAAATAATTCACCCCTCCACTTT. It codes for CASSKVPRDINNSPLHF.

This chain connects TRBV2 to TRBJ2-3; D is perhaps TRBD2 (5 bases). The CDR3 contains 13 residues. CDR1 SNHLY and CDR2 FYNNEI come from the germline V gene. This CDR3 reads CGSASGPADTQYF. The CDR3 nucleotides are TGTGGGAGTGCGAGCGGACCGGCTGATACGCAGTATTTT.

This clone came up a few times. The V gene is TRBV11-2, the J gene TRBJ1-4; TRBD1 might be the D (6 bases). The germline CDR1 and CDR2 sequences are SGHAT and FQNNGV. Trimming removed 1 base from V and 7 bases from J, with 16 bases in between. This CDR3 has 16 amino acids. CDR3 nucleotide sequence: TGTGCCAGCAGCTTAGGGGGATCGGGACATCCTGAAAAACTGTTTTTT. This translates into CASSLGGSGHPEKLFF.

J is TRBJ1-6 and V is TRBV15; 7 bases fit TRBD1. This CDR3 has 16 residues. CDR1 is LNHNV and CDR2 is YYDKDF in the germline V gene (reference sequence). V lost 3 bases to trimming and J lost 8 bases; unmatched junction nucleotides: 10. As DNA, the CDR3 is TGTGCCACCAGCAGGGGAGACACGCAGGGGGATTCACCCCTCCACTTT. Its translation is CATSRGDTQGDSPLHF.

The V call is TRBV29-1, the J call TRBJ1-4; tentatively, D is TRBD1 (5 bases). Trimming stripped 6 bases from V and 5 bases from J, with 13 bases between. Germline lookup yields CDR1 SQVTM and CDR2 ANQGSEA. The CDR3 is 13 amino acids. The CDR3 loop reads CSVAGTANEKLFF. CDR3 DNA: TGCAGCGTGGCCGGGACTGCGAATGAAAAACTGTTTTTT.

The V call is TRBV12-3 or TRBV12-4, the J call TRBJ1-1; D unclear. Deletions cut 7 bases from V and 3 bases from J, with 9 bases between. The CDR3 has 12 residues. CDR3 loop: CASTRGYTEAFF. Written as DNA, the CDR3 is TGTGCCAGCACCAGAGGGTACACTGAAGCTTTCTTT.

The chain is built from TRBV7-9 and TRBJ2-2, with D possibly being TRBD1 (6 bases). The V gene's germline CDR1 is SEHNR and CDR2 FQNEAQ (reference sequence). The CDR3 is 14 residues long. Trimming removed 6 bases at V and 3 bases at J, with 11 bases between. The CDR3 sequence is CASSRDIDTGELFF. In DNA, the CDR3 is TGTGCCAGCAGTCGGGACATAGACACCGGGGAGCTGTTTTTT.

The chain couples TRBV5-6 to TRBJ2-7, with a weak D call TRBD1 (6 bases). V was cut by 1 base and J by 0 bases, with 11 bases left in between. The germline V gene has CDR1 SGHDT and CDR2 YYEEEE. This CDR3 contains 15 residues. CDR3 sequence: CASSLTGWSSYEQYF. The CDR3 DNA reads TGTGCCAGCAGCTTGACAGGGTGGAGCTCCTACGAGCAGTACTTC. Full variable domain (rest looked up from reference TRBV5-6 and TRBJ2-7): DAGVTQSPTHLIKTRGQQVTLRCSPKSGHDTVSWYQQALGQGPQFIFQYYEEEERQRGNFPDRFSGHQFPNYSSELNVNALLLGDSALYLCASSLTGWSSYEQYFGPGTRLTVT.

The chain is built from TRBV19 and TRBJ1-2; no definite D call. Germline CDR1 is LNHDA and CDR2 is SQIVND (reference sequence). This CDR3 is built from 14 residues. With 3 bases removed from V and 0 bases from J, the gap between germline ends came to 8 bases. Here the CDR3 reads CASSIVAANYGYTF. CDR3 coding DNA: TGTGCCAGTAGTATCGTTGCGGCTAACTATGGCTACACCTTC.

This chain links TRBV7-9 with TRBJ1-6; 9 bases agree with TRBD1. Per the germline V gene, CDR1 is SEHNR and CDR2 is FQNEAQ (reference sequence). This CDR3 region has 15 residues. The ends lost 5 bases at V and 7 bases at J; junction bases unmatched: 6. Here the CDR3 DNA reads TGTGCCAGCAGCCCAGGGACAGGGCAAAATTCACCCCTCCACTTT. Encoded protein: CASSPGTGQNSPLHF.

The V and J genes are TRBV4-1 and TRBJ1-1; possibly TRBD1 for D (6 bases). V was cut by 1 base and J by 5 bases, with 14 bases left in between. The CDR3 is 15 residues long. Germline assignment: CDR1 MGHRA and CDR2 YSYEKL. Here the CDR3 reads CASSQVPDRRTEAFF. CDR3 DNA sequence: TGCGCCAGCAGCCAAGTTCCCGACAGGCGAACTGAAGCTTTCTTT.

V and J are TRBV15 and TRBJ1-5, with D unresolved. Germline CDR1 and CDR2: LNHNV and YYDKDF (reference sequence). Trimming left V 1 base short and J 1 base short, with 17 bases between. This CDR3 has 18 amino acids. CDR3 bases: TGTGCCACCAGCAGAGGCGGGCTAAGCATAGGAAGCAATCAGCCCCAGCATTTT. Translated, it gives CATSRGGLSIGSNQPQHF.

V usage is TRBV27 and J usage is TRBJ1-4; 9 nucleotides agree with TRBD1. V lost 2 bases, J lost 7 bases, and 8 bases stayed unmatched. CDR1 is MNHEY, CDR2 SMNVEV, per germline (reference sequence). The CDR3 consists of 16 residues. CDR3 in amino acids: CASSLNPGQGGEKLFF. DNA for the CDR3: TGTGCCAGCAGTTTAAATCCGGGACAGGGAGGTGAAAAACTGTTTTTT.

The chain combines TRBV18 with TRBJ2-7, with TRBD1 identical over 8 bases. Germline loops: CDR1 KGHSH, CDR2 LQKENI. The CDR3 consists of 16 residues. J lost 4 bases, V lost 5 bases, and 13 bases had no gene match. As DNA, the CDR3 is TGTGCCAGCTCAAAAGAGTCCGGGACAGGCCCTTACGAGCAGTACTTC. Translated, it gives CASSKESGTGPYEQYF.

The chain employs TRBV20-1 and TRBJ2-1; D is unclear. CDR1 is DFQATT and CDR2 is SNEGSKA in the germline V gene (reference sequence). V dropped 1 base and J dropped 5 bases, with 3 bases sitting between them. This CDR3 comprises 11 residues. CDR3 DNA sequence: TGCAGTGCTAGAGTCAACAATGAGCAGTTCTTC. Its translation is CSARVNNEQFF.

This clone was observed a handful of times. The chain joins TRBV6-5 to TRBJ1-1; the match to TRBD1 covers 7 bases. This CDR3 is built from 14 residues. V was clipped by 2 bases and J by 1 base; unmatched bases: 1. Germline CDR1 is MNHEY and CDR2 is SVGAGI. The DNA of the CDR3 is TGTGCCAGCAGTTACGACAGGGCGAACACTGAAGCTTTCTTT. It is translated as CASSYDRANTEAFF.

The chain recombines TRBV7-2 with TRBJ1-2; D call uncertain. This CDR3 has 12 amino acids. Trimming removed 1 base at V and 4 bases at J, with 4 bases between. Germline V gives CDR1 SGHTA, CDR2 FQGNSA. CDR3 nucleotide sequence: TGTGCCAGCAGCTTAGTCGGCTATGGCTACACCTTC. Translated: CASSLVGYGYTF.

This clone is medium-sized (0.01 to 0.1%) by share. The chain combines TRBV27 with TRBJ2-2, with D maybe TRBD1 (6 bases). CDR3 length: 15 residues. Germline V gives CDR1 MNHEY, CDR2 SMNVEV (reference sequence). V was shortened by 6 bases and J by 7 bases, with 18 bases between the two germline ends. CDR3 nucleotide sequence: TGTGCCAGCAGCCCGGGCTGGGGGCGAGGCGGGGAGCTGTTTTTT. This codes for CASSPGWGRGGELFF.

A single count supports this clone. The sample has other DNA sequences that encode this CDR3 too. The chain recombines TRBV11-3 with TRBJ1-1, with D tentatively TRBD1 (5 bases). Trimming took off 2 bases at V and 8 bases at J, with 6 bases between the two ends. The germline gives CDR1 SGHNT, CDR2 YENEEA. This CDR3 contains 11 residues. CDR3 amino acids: CASSLRGEAFF. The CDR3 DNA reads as TGTGCCAGCAGCTTACGGGGGGAAGCTTTCTTT.

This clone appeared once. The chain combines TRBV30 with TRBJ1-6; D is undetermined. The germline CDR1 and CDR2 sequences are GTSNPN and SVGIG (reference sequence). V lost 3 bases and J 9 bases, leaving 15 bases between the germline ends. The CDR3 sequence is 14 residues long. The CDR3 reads CAWRGGGSSSPLHF. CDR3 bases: TGTGCCTGGAGAGGTGGAGGGTCGAGTTCACCCCTCCACTTT.